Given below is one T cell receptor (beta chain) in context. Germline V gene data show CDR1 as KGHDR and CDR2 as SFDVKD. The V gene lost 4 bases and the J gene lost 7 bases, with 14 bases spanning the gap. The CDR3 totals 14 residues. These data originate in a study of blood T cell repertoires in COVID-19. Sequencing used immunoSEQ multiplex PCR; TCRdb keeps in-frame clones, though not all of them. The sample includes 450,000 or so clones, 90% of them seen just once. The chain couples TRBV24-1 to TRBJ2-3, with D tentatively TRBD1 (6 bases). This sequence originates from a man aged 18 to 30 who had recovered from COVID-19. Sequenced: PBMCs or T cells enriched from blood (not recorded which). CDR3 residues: CATSDTGQRYTQYF. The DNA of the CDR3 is TGTGCCACCAGTGACACCGGACAGCGATATACGCAGTATTTT.